The 5 T cell receptor beta chains given below trace back to one sample, sequenced in a study of blood T cell repertoires in COVID-19. Assay: immunoSEQ multiplex PCR; the TCRdb copy retains only in-frame clones and omits some. The sample consists of under 300,000 clones, roughly four fifths of them appearing once. The sample comprised PBMCs or T cells enriched from blood (not recorded which). These receptors were taken from a man over 45 who had recovered from COVID-19.

The chain couples TRBV7-8 to TRBJ1-2, with 8 bases fitting TRBD1. V trimming: 5 bases; J trimming: 2 bases; junction bases outside the gene matches: 1. CDR1 is SGHVS and CDR2 is FQNEAQ in the germline V gene. The CDR3 is 13 residues long. This CDR3 reads CASSRTGNYGYTF. Here the CDR3 DNA reads TGTGCCAGCAGCCGGACAGGGAACTATGGCTACACCTTC.

The chain recombines TRBV5-6 with TRBJ2-3, with 8 nucleotides matching TRBD2. The length of the CDR3 is 16 residues. V was pared by 3 bases and J by 0 bases, with 6 bases of the junction left unmatched. CDR1 SGHDT and CDR2 YYEEEE come from the germline V gene. For the CDR3, the DNA is TGTGCCAGCAGCTCACGCGGGGGGACCAGCACAGATACGCAGTATTTT. Protein product: CASSSRGGTSTDTQYF.

Only one count was recorded for this clone. The rearrangement links TRBV19 to TRBJ2-6; 7 nucleotides match TRBD1. The junction had 16 bases not matched to a gene; V was cut back by 4 bases and J by 1 base. There are 20 residues in the CDR3. Looked up from germline, CDR1 is LNHDA and CDR2 is SQIVND (reference sequence). The CDR3 region has the DNA TGTGCCAGTAGTACGCGCAGACAGGGCGGGTATAGTTCTGGGGCCAACGTCCTGACTTTC. This encodes CASSTRRQGGYSSGANVLTF.

This CDR3 is CASSQGGGSGADGYTF. The CDR3 DNA reads TGTGCCAGCAGCCAAGGGGGGGGCAGTGGCGCTGATGGCTACACCTTC. The rearrangement uses TRBV3-1 (or the pseudogene TRBV3-2) and TRBJ1-2; tentative D call: TRBD1 (6 bases). Between the trimmed V and J ends, which lost 1 base and 6 bases, there was a span of 18 bases. The V gene's germline CDR1 is LGHDT and CDR2 YNNKEL (reference sequence). The CDR3 is made up of 16 amino acids.

J is TRBJ2-7 and V is TRBV14; perhaps TRBD1 as D (6 bases). Trimming removed 2 bases at V and 2 bases at J, with 10 bases between. Germline-derived CDR1 and CDR2 are SGHDN and FVKESK. This CDR3 is built from 14 residues. Here the CDR3 DNA reads TGTGCCAGCAGCCAACAACAGGGCCCCTACGAGCAGTACTTC. This translates into CASSQQQGPYEQYF. Variable domain in full (rest from reference TRBV14 and TRBJ2-7): EAGVTQFPSHSVIEKGQTVTLRCDPISGHDNLYWYRRVMGKEIKFLLHFVKESKQDESGMPNNRFLAERTGGTYSTLKVQPAELEDSGVYFCASSQQQGPYEQYFGPGTRLTVT.